The clone carrying this T cell receptor (beta chain) has a count of ten or more. What it binds is not known. The sample comes from a study of identical twins. CDR3 length: 12 amino acids. Germline CDR1 is SGHTA and CDR2 is FQGNSA. The ends were cut back, 7 bases at V and 5 bases at J, with 10 bases in the middle. Study findings and constraints: Within cord blood, abundant beta clonotypes carried fewer insertions, but memory repertoires showed no such trend.

TCRdb re-analysed the 5' RACE reads in MiXCR, keeping a single row per CDR3 protein. Of 1.5 million to 2 million distinct CDR3 sequences listed, around 29% are singletons. V is TRBV7-2 and J is TRBJ2-3; tentatively, D is TRBD1 (6 bases). Material: cord blood. The TCR originated in a newborn girl in good health. The CDR3 bases are TGTGCCAGCAACAGGGTTCAAGATACGCAGTATTTT. This gives the protein CASNRVQDTQYF.